Sequencing of this TCR beta chain was carried out in a study of blood T cell repertoires in COVID-19. Using immunoSEQ multiplex PCR, the repertoire was profiled, and TCRdb retains in-frame clones only, with some absent. Here the sample spans roughly 220,000 clones, around 84% being singletons. The CDR3 contains 15 residues. CDR1 and CDR2 from the germline V gene are SNHLY and FYNNEI. V lost 2 bases to trimming and J lost 2 bases, with 12 bases between them. This rearrangement joins TRBV2 to TRBJ2-5, with TRBD2 as a possible D gene (6 bases). The receptor comes from a woman aged 60 to 75 who had recovered from COVID-19. The sequenced sample consisted of peripheral blood. The CDR3 DNA sequence: TGTGCCAGCAGTGAACAGACCCGGGAGCAAGAGACCCAGTACTTC. Protein sequence: CASSEQTREQETQYF.